This T cell receptor beta chain derives from a study of technical replicates of blood from several donors. V dropped 5 bases and J dropped 4 bases, with 11 bases sitting between them. Germline V gene data show CDR1 as GTSNPN and CDR2 as SVGIG (reference sequence). The CDR3 extends over 12 amino acids. The protocol was immunoSEQ multiplex PCR, while the TCRdb copy is restricted to in-frame clones and leaves out a portion. The sample yields tens of thousands of clones, more than 95% seen once. This clonotype was sampled from a human donor in good health. The chain links TRBV30 to TRBJ1-2, with D possibly matching TRBD1 (5 bases). Sequenced material: T cells isolated from PBMCs. CDR3 bases: TGTGCCTGGGAACAGGCCGCCTATGGCTACACCTTC. It is translated as CAWEQAAYGYTF. The full variable domain, in which reference TRBV30 and TRBJ1-2 provide the parts outside the CDR3, is SQTIHQWPATLVQPVGSPLSLECTVEGTSNPNLYWYRQAAGRGLQLLFYSVGIGQISSEVPQNLSASRPQDRQFILSSKKLLLSDSGFYLCAWEQAAYGYTFGSGTRLTVV.